The TCR beta chain described here comes from a study of blood T cell repertoires in COVID-19. Deletions cut 1 base from V and 0 bases from J, with 10 bases between. CDR1 is LGHDT and CDR2 is YNNKEL in the germline V gene (reference sequence). The CDR3 has 16 residues. Generated by immunoSEQ multiplex PCR, the TCRdb table keeps only in-frame clones and is missing some. The profile shows about 200,000 clones, over 70% of them singletons. Sequencing was carried out using peripheral blood. The J gene is TRBJ1-5, the V gene TRBV3-1 (or the pseudogene TRBV3-2), with no clear D. The sequence derives from a man in his 60s with acute or convalescent COVID-19. The CDR3, as DNA: TGTGCCAGCAGCCAAGGAAACTTTTATAGCAATCAGCCCCAGCATTTT. Translating it yields CASSQGNFYSNQPQHF.